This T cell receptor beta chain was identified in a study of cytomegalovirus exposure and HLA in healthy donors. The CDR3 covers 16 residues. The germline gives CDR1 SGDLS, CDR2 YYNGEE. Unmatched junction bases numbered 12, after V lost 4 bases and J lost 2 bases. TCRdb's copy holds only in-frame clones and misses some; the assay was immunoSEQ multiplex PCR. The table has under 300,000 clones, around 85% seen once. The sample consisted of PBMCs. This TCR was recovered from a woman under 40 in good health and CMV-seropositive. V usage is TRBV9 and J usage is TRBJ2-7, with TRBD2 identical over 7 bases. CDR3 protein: CASSPHREEMAYEQYF. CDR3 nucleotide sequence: TGTGCCAGCAGCCCCCACCGGGAGGAAATGGCCTACGAGCAGTACTTC. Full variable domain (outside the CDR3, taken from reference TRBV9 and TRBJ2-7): DSGVTQTPKHLITATGQRVTLRCSPRSGDLSVYWYQQSLDQGLQFLIQYYNGEERAKGNILERFSAQQFPDLHSELNLSSLELGDSALYFCASSPHREEMAYEQYFGPGTRLTVT.